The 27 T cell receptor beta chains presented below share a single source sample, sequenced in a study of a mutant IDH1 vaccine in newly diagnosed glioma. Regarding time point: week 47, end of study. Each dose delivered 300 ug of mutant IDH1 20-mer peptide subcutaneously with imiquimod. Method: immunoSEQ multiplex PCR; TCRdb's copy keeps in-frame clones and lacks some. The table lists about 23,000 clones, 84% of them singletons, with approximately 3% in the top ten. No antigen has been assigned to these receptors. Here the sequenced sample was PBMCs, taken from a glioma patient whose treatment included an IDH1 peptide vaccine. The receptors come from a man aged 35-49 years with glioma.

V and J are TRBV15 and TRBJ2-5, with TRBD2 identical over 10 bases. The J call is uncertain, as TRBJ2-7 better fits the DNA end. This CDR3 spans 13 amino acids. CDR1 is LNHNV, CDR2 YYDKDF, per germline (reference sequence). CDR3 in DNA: TGTGCCACCAGGAGCGGGAGGGCCGGCGAGCAGTACTTC. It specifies CATRSGRAGEQYF.

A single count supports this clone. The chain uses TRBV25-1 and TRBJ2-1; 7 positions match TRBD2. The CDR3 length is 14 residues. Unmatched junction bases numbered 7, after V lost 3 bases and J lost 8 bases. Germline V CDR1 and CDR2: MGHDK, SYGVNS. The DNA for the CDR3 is TGTGCCAGCAGTGACCATCCTAGCGGCTATGAGCAGTTCTTC. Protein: CASSDHPSGYEQFF. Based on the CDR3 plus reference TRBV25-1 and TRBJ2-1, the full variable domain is EADIYQTPRYLVIGTGKKITLECSQTMGHDKMYWYQQDPGMELHLIHYSYGVNSTEKGDLSSESTVSRIRTEHFPLTLESARPSHTSQYLCASSDHPSGYEQFFGPGTRLTVL.

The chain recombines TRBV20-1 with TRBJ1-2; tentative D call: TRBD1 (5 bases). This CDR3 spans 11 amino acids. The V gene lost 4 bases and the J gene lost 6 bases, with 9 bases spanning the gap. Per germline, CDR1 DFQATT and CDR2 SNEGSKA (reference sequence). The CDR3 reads CSAITGNGYTF. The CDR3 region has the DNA TGCAGTGCTATCACAGGAAATGGCTACACCTTC.

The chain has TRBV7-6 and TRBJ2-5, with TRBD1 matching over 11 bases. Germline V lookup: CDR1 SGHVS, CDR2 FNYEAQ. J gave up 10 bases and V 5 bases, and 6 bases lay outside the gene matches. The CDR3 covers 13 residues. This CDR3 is CASSGRDRGGQYF. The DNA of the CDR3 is TGTGCCAGCAGCGGCCGGGACAGGGGGGGCCAGTACTTC.

The DNA of the CDR3 is TGTGCCAGCAGCGGGACTAGCGGGGCCAGTGAGACCCAGTACTTC. This gives the protein CASSGTSGASETQYF. The chain has TRBV5-8 and TRBJ2-5; 13 bases fit TRBD2. CDR1 and CDR2 (germline): SGHTS, YDEGEE. The CDR3 loop spans 15 amino acids. Trimming at V came to 4 bases and at J to 5 bases, leaving 5 bases not matched to a gene.

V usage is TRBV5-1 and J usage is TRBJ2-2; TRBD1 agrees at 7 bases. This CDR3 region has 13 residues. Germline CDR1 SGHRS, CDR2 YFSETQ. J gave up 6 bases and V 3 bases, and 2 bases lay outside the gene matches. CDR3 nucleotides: TGCGCCAGCAGCTCGCAGGGGGCCGGGGAGCTGTTTTTT. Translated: CASSSQGAGELFF. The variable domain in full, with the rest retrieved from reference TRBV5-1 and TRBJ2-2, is KAGVTQTPRYLIKTRGQQVTLSCSPISGHRSVSWYQQTPGQGLQFLFEYFSETQRNKGNFPGRFSGRQFSNSRSEMNVSTLELGDSALYLCASSSQGAGELFFGEGSRLTVL.

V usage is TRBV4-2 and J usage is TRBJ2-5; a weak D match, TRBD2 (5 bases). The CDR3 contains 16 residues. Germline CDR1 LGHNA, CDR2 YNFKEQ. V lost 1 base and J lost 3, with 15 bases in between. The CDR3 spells CASSQGASSGEETQYF. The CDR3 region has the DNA TGTGCCAGCAGCCAAGGAGCGTCGAGCGGTGAAGAGACCCAGTACTTC.

The chain's CDR3 is CASSVTSGVHNEQFF. The CDR3 region has the DNA TGTGCCAGCAGCGTTACTAGCGGGGTTCACAATGAGCAGTTCTTC. This rearrangement joins TRBV9 to TRBJ2-1; TRBD2 aligns across 10 bases. V shed 2 bases, J shed 5 bases, and the junction held 4 bases outside the gene matches. The V gene's germline CDR1 is SGDLS and CDR2 YYNGEE. The CDR3 length is 15 residues.

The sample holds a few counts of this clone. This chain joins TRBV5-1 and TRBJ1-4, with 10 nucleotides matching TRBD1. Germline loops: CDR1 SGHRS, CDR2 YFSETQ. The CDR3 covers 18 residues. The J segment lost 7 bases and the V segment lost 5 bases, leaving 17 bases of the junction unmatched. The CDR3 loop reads CASSSHRDRGLGSEKLFF. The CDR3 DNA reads TGCGCCAGCAGTTCCCACCGGGACAGGGGCTTAGGCAGTGAAAAACTGTTTTTT.

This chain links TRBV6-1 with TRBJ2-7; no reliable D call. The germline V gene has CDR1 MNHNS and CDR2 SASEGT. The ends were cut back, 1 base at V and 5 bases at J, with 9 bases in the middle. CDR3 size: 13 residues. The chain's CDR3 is CASSEVVLDEQYF. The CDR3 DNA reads TGTGCCAGCAGTGAAGTGGTTTTGGACGAGCAGTACTTC.

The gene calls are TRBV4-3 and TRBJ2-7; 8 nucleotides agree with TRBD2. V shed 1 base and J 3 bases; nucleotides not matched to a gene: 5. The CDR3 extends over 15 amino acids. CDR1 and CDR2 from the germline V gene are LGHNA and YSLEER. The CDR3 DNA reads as TGCGCCAGCAGCCAAGCCCGAACTAGCGGCTACGAGCAGTACTTC. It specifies CASSQARTSGYEQYF.

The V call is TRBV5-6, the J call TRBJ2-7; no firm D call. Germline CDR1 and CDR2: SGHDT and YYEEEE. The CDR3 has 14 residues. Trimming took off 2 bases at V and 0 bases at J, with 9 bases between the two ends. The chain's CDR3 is CASSLTRSSYEQYF. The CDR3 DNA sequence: TGTGCCAGCAGCTTAACTCGGAGCTCCTACGAGCAGTACTTC. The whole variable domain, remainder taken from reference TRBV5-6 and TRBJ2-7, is DAGVTQSPTHLIKTRGQQVTLRCSPKSGHDTVSWYQQALGQGPQFIFQYYEEEERQRGNFPDRFSGHQFPNYSSELNVNALLLGDSALYLCASSLTRSSYEQYFGPGTRLTVT.

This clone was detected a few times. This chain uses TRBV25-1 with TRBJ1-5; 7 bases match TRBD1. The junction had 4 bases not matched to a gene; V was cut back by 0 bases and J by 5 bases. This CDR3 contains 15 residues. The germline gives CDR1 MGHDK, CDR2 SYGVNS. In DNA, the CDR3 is TGTGCCAGCAGTGAATACGGGACAGAAGATCAGCCCCAGCATTTT. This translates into CASSEYGTEDQPQHF.

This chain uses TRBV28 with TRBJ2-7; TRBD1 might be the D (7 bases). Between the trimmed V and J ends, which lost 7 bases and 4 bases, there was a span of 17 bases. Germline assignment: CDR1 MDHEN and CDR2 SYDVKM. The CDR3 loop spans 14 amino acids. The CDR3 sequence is CASTQGGRAYEQYF. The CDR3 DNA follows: TGTGCCAGCACCCAGGGGGGCAGGGCATACGAGCAGTACTTC.

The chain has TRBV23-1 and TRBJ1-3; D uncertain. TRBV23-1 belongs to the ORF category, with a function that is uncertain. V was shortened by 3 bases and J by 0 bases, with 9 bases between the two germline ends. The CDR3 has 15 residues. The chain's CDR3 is CASSQRAFSGNTIYF. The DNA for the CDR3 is TGCGCCAGCAGTCAGCGGGCCTTCTCTGGAAACACCATATATTTT.

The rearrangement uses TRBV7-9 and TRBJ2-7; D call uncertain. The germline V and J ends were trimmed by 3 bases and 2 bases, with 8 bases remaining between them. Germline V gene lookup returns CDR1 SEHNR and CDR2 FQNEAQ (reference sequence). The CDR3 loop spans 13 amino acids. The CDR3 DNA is TGTGCCAGCAGCTTTGGAAGAGCCTACGAGCAGTACTTC. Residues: CASSFGRAYEQYF.

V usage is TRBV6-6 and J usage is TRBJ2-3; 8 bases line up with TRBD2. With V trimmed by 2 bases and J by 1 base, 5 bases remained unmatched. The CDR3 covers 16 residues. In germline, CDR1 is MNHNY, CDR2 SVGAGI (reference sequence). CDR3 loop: CASSYAGGRRTDTQYF. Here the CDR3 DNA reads TGTGCCAGCAGTTACGCCGGCGGGAGGCGCACAGATACGCAGTATTTT.

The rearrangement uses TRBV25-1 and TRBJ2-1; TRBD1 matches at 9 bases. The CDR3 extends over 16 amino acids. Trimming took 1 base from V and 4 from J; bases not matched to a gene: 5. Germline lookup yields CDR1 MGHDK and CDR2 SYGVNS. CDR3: CASSEFGQGKYNEQFF. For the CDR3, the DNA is TGTGCCAGCAGTGAATTCGGACAGGGGAAATACAATGAGCAGTTCTTC.

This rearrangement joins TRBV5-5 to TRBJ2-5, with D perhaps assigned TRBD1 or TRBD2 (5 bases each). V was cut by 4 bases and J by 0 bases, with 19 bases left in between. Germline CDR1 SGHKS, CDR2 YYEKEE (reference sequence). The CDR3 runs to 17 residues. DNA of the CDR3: TGTGCCAGCAGCGTAGCCCGGGACGTGGTATACCAAGAGACCCAGTACTTC. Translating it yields CASSVARDVVYQETQYF.

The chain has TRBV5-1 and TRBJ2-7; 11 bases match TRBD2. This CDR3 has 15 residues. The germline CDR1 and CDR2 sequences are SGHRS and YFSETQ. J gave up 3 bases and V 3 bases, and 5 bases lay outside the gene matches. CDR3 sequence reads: CASSSGTSGYYEQYF. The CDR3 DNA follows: TGCGCCAGCAGCTCCGGGACTAGCGGCTACTACGAGCAGTACTTC.

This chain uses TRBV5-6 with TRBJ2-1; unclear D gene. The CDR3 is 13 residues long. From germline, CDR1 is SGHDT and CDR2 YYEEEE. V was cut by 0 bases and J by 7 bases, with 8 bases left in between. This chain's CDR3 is CASSLVSRNEQFF. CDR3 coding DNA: TGTGCCAGCAGCTTGGTATCGCGGAATGAGCAGTTCTTC.

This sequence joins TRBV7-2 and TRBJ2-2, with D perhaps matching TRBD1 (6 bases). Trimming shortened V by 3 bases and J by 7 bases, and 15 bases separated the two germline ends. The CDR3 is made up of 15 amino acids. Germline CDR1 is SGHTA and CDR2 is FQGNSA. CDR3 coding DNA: TGTGCCAGCAGCTTTCAGGGGTTTACAGACGGGGAGCTGTTTTTT. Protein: CASSFQGFTDGELFF.

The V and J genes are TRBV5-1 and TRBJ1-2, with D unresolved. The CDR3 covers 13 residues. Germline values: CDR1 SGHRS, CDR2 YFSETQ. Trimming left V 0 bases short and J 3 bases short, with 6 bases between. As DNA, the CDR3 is TGCGCCAGCAGCTTGGCCGGGGACTATGGCTACACCTTC. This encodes CASSLAGDYGYTF.

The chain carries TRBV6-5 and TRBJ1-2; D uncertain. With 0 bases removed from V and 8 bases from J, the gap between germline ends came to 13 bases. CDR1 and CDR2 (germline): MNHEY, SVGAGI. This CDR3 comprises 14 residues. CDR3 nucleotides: TGTGCCAGCAGTTACTCATGGGAGAGGGAAGGCTACACCTTC. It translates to CASSYSWEREGYTF.

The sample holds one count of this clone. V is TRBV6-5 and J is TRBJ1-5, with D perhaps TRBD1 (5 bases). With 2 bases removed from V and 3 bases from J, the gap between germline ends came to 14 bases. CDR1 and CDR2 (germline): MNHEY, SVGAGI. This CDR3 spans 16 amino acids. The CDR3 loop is CASSYVPPGNNQPQHF. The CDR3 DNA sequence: TGTGCCAGCAGTTACGTTCCCCCAGGGAACAATCAGCCCCAGCATTTT.

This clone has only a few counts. The CDR3 nucleotides read TGTGCCAGCAGTGACCCCCAACACGGAAGGAACACTGAAGCTTTCTTT. It yields the protein CASSDPQHGRNTEAFF. The chain combines TRBV25-1 with TRBJ1-1; no reliable D call. CDR3 size: 16 residues. Germline CDR1 MGHDK, CDR2 SYGVNS. V was cut by 3 bases and J by 1 base, with 15 bases left in between.

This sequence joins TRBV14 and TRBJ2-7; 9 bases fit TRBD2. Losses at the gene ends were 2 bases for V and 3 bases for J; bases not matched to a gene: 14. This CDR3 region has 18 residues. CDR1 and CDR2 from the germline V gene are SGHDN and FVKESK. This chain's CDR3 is CASSQTWVRFSGSYEQYF. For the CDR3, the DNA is TGTGCCAGCAGCCAAACCTGGGTTAGGTTTAGCGGGAGCTACGAGCAGTACTTC.